This T cell receptor (delta chain) was identified during a study of gamma-delta T cells after stem cell transplantation. Germline CDR1 is GEAIGNYY and CDR2 is EKD. The V gene end was trimmed by 0 bases and the J gene end by 3 bases; junction bases not matched to a gene: 18. The CDR3 length is 19 residues. Relative to its sample, this clone is large. TCRdb re-called the RT-PCR reads with CATT. The sample records over 2,500 delta-chain clones, 4.5% to 6.5% being singletons. This TCR came from a human donor. It is not recorded whose cells these are; they may come from a transplant donor. V usage is TRDV2 and J usage is TRDJ1; 7 bases align to TRDD3. Sample: gamma-delta T cells. This CDR3 reads CACDTIGAGDKLWSDKLIF. CDR3 nucleotide sequence: TGTGCCTGTGACACCATCGGAGCTGGGGATAAACTTTGGTCCGATAAACTCATCTTT.